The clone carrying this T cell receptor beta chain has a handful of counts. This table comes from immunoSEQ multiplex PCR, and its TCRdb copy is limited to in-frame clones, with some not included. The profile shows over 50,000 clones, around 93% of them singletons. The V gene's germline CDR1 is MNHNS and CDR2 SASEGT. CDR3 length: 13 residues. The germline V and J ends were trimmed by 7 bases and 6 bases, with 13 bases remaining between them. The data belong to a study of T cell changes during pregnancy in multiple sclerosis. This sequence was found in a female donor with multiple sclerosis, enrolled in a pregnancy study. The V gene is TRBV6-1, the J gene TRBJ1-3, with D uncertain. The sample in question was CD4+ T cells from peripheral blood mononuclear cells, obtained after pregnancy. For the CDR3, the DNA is TGTGCCAGCACCTTAACAATCCAAAACACCATATATTTT. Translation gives CASTLTIQNTIYF.